The TCR beta chain under discussion was sequenced for a study of cytomegalovirus exposure and HLA in healthy donors. Background on the study: Findings of an earlier analysis included under 140 million unique TCR beta sequences from about 180 million T cells.

There are 14 residues in the CDR3. The germline V and J ends were trimmed by 8 bases and 7 bases, with 17 bases remaining between them. CDR1 PRHDT and CDR2 FYEKMQ come from the germline V gene (reference sequence). Study findings and constraints: Listed as cytomegalovirus-associated were more than 150 TCR beta chains. Presence/absence analyses rested on an assumption that sequencing depth was roughly uniform across donors.

Vbeta (60) and Jbeta (13) primers were used in the PCR. In the study's own analysis: Later work found approximately 80 million unique TCR beta chains, with 9.5 million to 11 million shared. Here immunoSEQ multiplex PCR was the method, and the copy in TCRdb shows in-frame clones only, minus some. V and J calls and clone size are given by that table; D and trimming were obtained from the DNA. Among about 40,000 clones listed, 60% to 70% were seen once. To note about this clone: Its antigen is currently unknown.

The V gene is TRBV13, the J gene TRBJ1-4; D call uncertain. The sample was PBMCs. The receptor was derived from a man aged 35 to 55 in good health and CMV-seronegative. CDR3 nucleotides: TGTGCCAGCGGAAATCGAGCGCACCTTGAAAAACTGTTTTTT. Protein sequence: CASGNRAHLEKLFF.